The 21 T cell receptor beta chains in this list originate from one sample, sequenced in a study of breast tumors, draining lymph nodes, adjacent tissues. Samples came from axillary lymph nodes draining the breast cancer. TCRdb called the multiplex PCR reads again in MiXCR, with one record for every CDR3 protein. The data hold some 230,000 distinct CDR3 sequences, with 34% observed a single time. Sequencing was done on a sample of axillary lymph node tissue. The receptors shown here come from a female donor with breast cancer. Some clones in this sample may be carry-over from other donors' samples.

V and J are TRBV24-1 and TRBJ2-5; a weak D match, TRBD1 (6 bases). Trimming cost V 5 bases and J 2 bases, with 11 bases left between them. The CDR3 consists of 14 residues. Germline V gene data show CDR1 as KGHDR and CDR2 as SFDVKD. This CDR3 reads CATSASGTQETQYF. Written as DNA, the CDR3 is TGTGCCACCAGTGCCTCGGGGACACAAGAGACCCAGTACTTC.

The genes are TRBV7-2 and TRBJ2-5; weak D call: TRBD2 (6 bases). CDR3 length: 11 amino acids. Per germline, CDR1 SGHTA and CDR2 FQGNSA. V was clipped by 5 bases and J by 5 bases, with 6 bases between them. The CDR3, as DNA: TGTGCCAGCAGCGGAGGGGAGACCCAGTACTTC. Encoded protein: CASSGGETQYF. The variable domain in full, completed from reference TRBV7-2 and TRBJ2-5, reads GAGVSQSPSNKVTEKGKDVELRCDPISGHTALYWYRQSLGQGLEFLIYFQGNSAPDKSGLPSDRFSAERTGGSVSTLTIQRTQQEDSAVYLCASSGGETQYFGPGTRLLVL.

This clonotype was observed many times. The V and J genes are TRBV11-3 and TRBJ1-3; 9 nucleotides align to TRBD1. The germline V gene has CDR1 SGHNT and CDR2 YENEEA. This CDR3 has 16 residues. Losses at the gene ends were 5 bases for V and 3 bases for J; bases not matched to a gene: 8. The CDR3 DNA reads TGTGCCAGCAGCCTCGGGGGACAGGGTCGTGGAAACACCATATATTTT. This translates into CASSLGGQGRGNTIYF.

This chain links TRBV29-1 with TRBJ2-1; D perhaps matches TRBD1 (5 bases). Germline V gene data show CDR1 as SQVTM and CDR2 as ANQGSEA. This CDR3 is 12 amino acids long. V was clipped by 8 bases and J by 10 bases, with 18 bases between them. Written as DNA, the CDR3 is TGCAGCTTAGGGTCAAGGACATCGGAGCAGTTCTTC. Translating it yields CSLGSRTSEQFF.

The rearrangement links TRBV6-1 to TRBJ1-2; D not certain. Germline values: CDR1 MNHNS, CDR2 SASEGT. The length of the CDR3 is 15 residues. Trimming removed 2 bases at V and 3 bases at J, with 13 bases between. The CDR3 region has the DNA TGTGCCAGCAGTGAATTAGATTTCGCGGACTATGGCTACACCTTC. Protein product: CASSELDFADYGYTF.

The sample holds many counts of this clonotype. This chain uses TRBV6-1 with TRBJ2-5, with D maybe TRBD1 (6 bases). The V end was cut by 5 bases, the J end by 5 bases, with 12 bases between. The germline gives CDR1 MNHNS, CDR2 SASEGT. The CDR3 has 13 amino acids. CDR3 in DNA: TGTGCCAGCAGTATCAGGGGAGTGGAGACCCAGTACTTC. It codes for CASSIRGVETQYF.

This clonotype was observed at least ten times. V and J are TRBV7-3 and TRBJ2-2; 8 bases match TRBD2. V dropped 1 base and J dropped 1; count of bases not matched to a gene: 5. This CDR3 spans 17 amino acids. Germline V gene lookup returns CDR1 SGHTA and CDR2 FQGTGA. The CDR3 DNA sequence: TGTGCCAGCAGCTTAATCGGACTAGCCGGGAACACCGGGGAGCTGTTTTTT. As protein: CASSLIGLAGNTGELFF.

The table lists this clonotype with many counts. A much more abundant neighbour one base away suggests this may be a read error. The chain joins TRBV7-2 to TRBJ1-3, with D possibly TRBD1 on 5 matching bases. Germline assignment: CDR1 SGHTA and CDR2 FQGNSA. The CDR3 is 16 residues long. CDR3 in DNA: TGTGCCAGCAGCTTAGTGAGGGGTTCTTCTGGAAACACCCTATATTTT. This encodes CASSLVRGSSGNTLYF.

This clonotype occurred many times. At one of its ends the junction is not consistent with the germline gene, which may arise from a read error. The chain employs TRBV2 and TRBJ2-1; D might be TRBD2 (6 bases). The CDR3 has 14 amino acids. CDR1 and CDR2 (germline): SNHLY, FYNNEI. In DNA, the CDR3 is TGTGCCAGCAGTGTGAGGAATAGCGGCAATGGGCAGTTCTTC. Translated, it gives CASSVRNSGNGQFF.

This clonotype came up many times. CDR3 loop: CSAKLAGGTGELFF. The CDR3 DNA is TGCAGTGCTAAGCTAGCGGGGGGCACCGGGGAGCTGTTTTTT. The V call is TRBV20-1, the J call TRBJ2-2; 11 positions match TRBD2. The CDR3 contains 14 residues. From germline, CDR1 is DFQATT and CDR2 SNEGSKA (reference sequence). With 4 bases clipped from V and 4 bases from J, the junction kept 2 bases outside the gene matches.

This chain joins TRBV10-1 and TRBJ1-1; D gene uncertain. This CDR3 region has 16 residues. The germline V gene encodes CDR1 WNHNN and CDR2 SYGVQD (reference sequence). Deletions cut 2 bases from V and 2 bases from J, with 15 bases between. The CDR3 here is CASSELVEGSNTEAFF. CDR3 coding DNA: TGCGCCAGCAGTGAGCTGGTGGAGGGATCCAACACTGAAGCTTTCTTT.

The chain couples TRBV2 to TRBJ2-7, with a possible D match to TRBD1 (5 bases). Germline loops: CDR1 SNHLY, CDR2 FYNNEI. The CDR3 has 15 residues. V lost 1 base to trimming and J lost 6 bases, with 16 bases between them. The CDR3 coding sequence is TGTGCCAGCAGTGAAGAAAGGACACCGCTGGGCGAGCAGTACTTC. It yields the protein CASSEERTPLGEQYF. Full variable domain (remainder filled in from reference TRBV2 and TRBJ2-7): EPEVTQTPSHQVTQMGQEVILRCVPISNHLYFYWYRQILGQKVEFLVSFYNNEISEKSEIFDDQFSVERPDGSNFTLKIRSTKLEDSAMYFCASSEERTPLGEQYFGPGTRLTVT.

As to this clonotype: At one boundary the junction diverges from the germline segment, which might be a read error. The J gene is TRBJ2-1, the V gene TRBV7-2; 10 bases match TRBD1. From germline, CDR1 is SGHTA and CDR2 FQGNSA. The CDR3 sequence is 16 residues long. The CDR3, as DNA: TGTGCCAGCAGCTTAGACCCGGGACAGGGGAACAATGAGCAGCTCTTC. Residues: CASSLDPGQGNNEQLF. The full variable domain, rest sourced from reference TRBV7-2 and TRBJ2-1, is GAGVSQSPSNKVTEKGKDVELRCDPISGHTALYWYRQSLGQGLEFLIYFQGNSAPDKSGLPSDRFSAERTGGSVSTLTIQRTQQEDSAVYLCASSLDPGQGNNEQLFGPGTRLTVL.

This clonotype was found many times. The chain couples TRBV7-9 to TRBJ2-1; weak D call: TRBD1 (5 bases). This CDR3 has 17 amino acids. V was pared by 0 bases and J by 4 bases, with 16 bases between. Looked up from germline, CDR1 is SEHNR and CDR2 is FQNEAQ (reference sequence). The CDR3 loop is CASSLAGGATRYNEQFF. The CDR3 DNA sequence: TGTGCCAGCAGCTTAGCGGGTGGGGCGACCAGGTACAATGAGCAGTTCTTC.

This clonotype was seen at least ten times. The V gene is TRBV6-5, the J gene TRBJ2-3; D not certain. CDR3 length: 15 amino acids. V lost 5 bases, J lost 0 bases, and 12 bases lay in between. Per germline, CDR1 MNHEY and CDR2 SVGAGI. CDR3: CASSSPIGSTDTQYF. The DNA for the CDR3 is TGTGCCAGCAGTAGCCCCATTGGGAGCACAGATACGCAGTATTTT.

This clonotype was detected many times. The chain carries TRBV2 and TRBJ1-2, with 9 bases fitting TRBD1. In germline, CDR1 is SNHLY, CDR2 FYNNEI. With V trimmed by 6 bases and J by 8 bases, 10 bases remained unmatched. This CDR3 is built from 14 residues. This CDR3 is CASRGDRAGLGYTF. The CDR3 DNA follows: TGTGCCAGCAGAGGGGACAGGGCGGGTTTGGGCTACACCTTC.

This clonotype showed up many times. V usage is TRBV7-9 and J usage is TRBJ2-3, with 7 bases lining up with TRBD1. With 5 bases clipped from V and 4 bases from J, the junction kept 9 bases outside the gene matches. The CDR3 runs to 15 residues. Germline loops: CDR1 SEHNR, CDR2 FQNEAQ (reference sequence). CDR3 sequence (DNA): TGTGCCAGCAGCCCGAGACAGGGACCGGCAGATACGCAGTATTTT. It yields the protein CASSPRQGPADTQYF. The full variable domain, in which reference TRBV7-9 and TRBJ2-3 provide the parts outside the CDR3, is DTGVSQNPRHKITKRGQNVTFRCDPISEHNRLYWYRQTLGQGPEFLTYFQNEAQLEKSRLLSDRFSAERPKGSFSTLEIQRTEQGDSAMYLCASSPRQGPADTQYFGPGTRLTVL.

This clonotype was counted ten times or more. V gene TRBV4-1 combines with J gene TRBJ2-7; D perhaps matches TRBD1 (6 bases). Trimming removed 4 bases at V and 2 bases at J, with 15 bases between. Germline V gives CDR1 MGHRA, CDR2 YSYEKL. CDR3 length equals 15 residues. The CDR3 bases are TGCGCCAGCAGCCCCCGGGACACCATCGCCTACGAGCAGTACTTC. It is translated as CASSPRDTIAYEQYF.

At least ten counts were recorded for this clonotype. V and J are TRBV19 and TRBJ2-1, with TRBD2 matching 10 bases. The junction had 5 bases not matched to a gene; V was cut back by 2 bases and J by 7 bases. The CDR3 covers 15 residues. The V gene's germline CDR1 is LNHDA and CDR2 SQIVND (reference sequence). As DNA, the CDR3 is TGTGCCAGTAGTATATTTAGCGGGAGGTGGAATGAGCAGTTCTTC. It encodes CASSIFSGRWNEQFF.

Remarks on this clonotype: A much bigger clone sits one base away, suggesting this may be a read error. The chain couples TRBV5-1 to TRBJ2-7, with 9 nucleotides matching TRBD1. Germline values: CDR1 SGHRS, CDR2 YFSETQ. This CDR3 contains 15 residues. Germline trimming cut 4 bases from V and 9 bases from J; bases unmatched to any gene: 14. In DNA, the CDR3 is TGCGCCAGCAGCAGAACACCACAGGGGGCAAGCGGGCAGTACTTC. Protein: CASSRTPQGASGQYF.

This clonotype was observed a few times. The chain combines TRBV10-3 with TRBJ2-3, with 16 bases identical to TRBD2. Germline lookup yields CDR1 ENHRY and CDR2 SYGVKD. The CDR3 is 16 amino acids. The trim removed 10 bases at V and 6 bases at J, leaving 10 bases unmatched. The DNA of the CDR3 is TGTGCCAGCAGGGGGACTAGCGGGAGGGCCTTGGATACGCAGTATTTT. Its translation is CASRGTSGRALDTQYF.